This T cell receptor beta chain was recovered during a study of cytomegalovirus exposure and HLA in healthy donors. Amplification used 60 Vbeta primers and 13 Jbeta primers. Generated by immunoSEQ multiplex PCR, the TCRdb table keeps only in-frame clones and is missing some. The repertoire holds a few hundred thousand clones, with under 85% as singletons. Trimming removed 6 bases from V and 8 bases from J, with 16 bases in between. The length of the CDR3 is 14 residues. The V gene's germline CDR1 is SNHLY and CDR2 FYNNEI. Remarks on this clone: Antigen unknown.

Study findings and constraints: It was assumed in the presence/absence analyses that sequencing depth was roughly uniform across donors. Trimming of TCR beta V- and J-genes showed a link, identified in a later analysis, to a missense DCLRE1C variant.

The source is a woman aged 50 to 60 in good health and CMV-seropositive. The V call is TRBV2, the J call TRBJ1-4; D is uncertain. Sequencing input: PBMCs. The chain's CDR3 is CASSEEGGVEKLFF. CDR3 nucleotide sequence: TGTGCCAGCAGCGAGGAGGGCGGGGTCGAAAAACTGTTTTTT. Together with reference TRBV2 and TRBJ1-4, the CDR3 gives the full variable domain: EPEVTQTPSHQVTQMGQEVILRCVPISNHLYFYWYRQILGQKVEFLVSFYNNEISEKSEIFDDQFSVERPDGSNFTLKIRSTKLEDSAMYFCASSEEGGVEKLFFGSGTQLSVL.